This note documents a single T cell receptor (beta chain) sequence. Antigen: not known. CDR1 and CDR2 from the germline V gene are SGHTA and FQGNSA. The length of the CDR3 is 15 residues. V shed 0 bases and J shed 2 bases, with 11 bases lying between them. Measured with immunoSEQ multiplex PCR; TCRdb has only the in-frame clones, and not every one. The sample yields about 140,000 clones, under 95% seen once. The sample belongs to a study of T cell responses to AZD1222 COVID-19 vaccine. Findings and limits, study-wide: Spike-specific TCRs gained breadth and depth after people received two AZD1222 doses. Scientists sampled the repertoires only once the peak T cell response had passed. Targets within unmutated variant regions were reportedly found for nearly half of spike-specific TCRs. The sample set comprised mostly white British donors with more females, and clonal diversity was possibly underestimated.

Sequences were derived from peripheral blood, sampled 28 days after the second dose of the MenACWY control vaccine. The chain couples TRBV7-2 to TRBJ2-7; D call uncertain. This clonotype originated in an adult who received the MenACWY meningococcal vaccine as a control. The CDR3 is CASSLAEEEAYEQYF. As DNA, the CDR3 is TGTGCCAGCAGCTTAGCAGAAGAAGAAGCCTACGAGCAGTACTTC.